Below, 13 T cell receptor beta chains from the same sample are listed, as sequenced in a study of T-cell reconstitution after alpha-beta-depleted transplantation in children. Preparation of the TCRbeta library used unique molecular identifiers. TCRdb called the PCR reads again in MiXCR, with one record for every CDR3 protein. Among a few hundred thousand distinct CDR3 sequences listed, 10% to 15% were seen once. The material was PBMCs, mostly from graft donor cells, obtained 360 days after TCRalphabeta/CD19-depleted stem cell transplant. All receptors come from a male patient between 10 and 17 years old who had a stem cell transplant for acute myeloid leukemia, so the T cells may come from the graft donor.

In this sample, this clonotype turned up a few times. V and J are TRBV28 and TRBJ2-3, with 14 bases that match TRBD2. Trimming removed 4 bases from V and 1 base from J; junction bases left unmatched: 4. Germline-derived CDR1 and CDR2 are MDHEN and SYDVKM. The length of the CDR3 is 17 residues. DNA for the CDR3: TGTGCCAGCAGTTCGGGACTAGCGGGAGAGGGCACAGATACGCAGTATTTT. Its protein product is CASSSGLAGEGTDTQYF.

The chain joins TRBV5-1 to TRBJ2-7; 16 positions match TRBD2. Germline trimming cut 4 bases from V and 10 bases from J; bases unmatched to any gene: 5. This CDR3 is 14 amino acids long. Germline CDR1 SGHRS, CDR2 YFSETQ. CDR3 sequence: CASSPGLAGGSQYF. DNA of the CDR3: TGCGCCAGCAGCCCGGGACTAGCGGGAGGGTCTCAGTACTTC.

This clonotype was picked up a small number of times. V and J are TRBV19 and TRBJ2-2; TRBD1 aligns across 8 bases. The J segment lost 1 base and the V segment lost 7 bases, leaving 2 bases of the junction unmatched. This CDR3 spans 14 amino acids. Germline CDR1 reads LNHDA; CDR2 reads SQIVND (reference sequence). The CDR3 nucleotides read TGTGCCAGTACCGGGACAGGGAACACCGGGGAGCTGTTTTTT. Residues: CASTGTGNTGELFF.

The chain has TRBV4-2 and TRBJ2-7; no clear D gene. The CDR3 is 16 amino acids. CDR1 is LGHNA and CDR2 is YNFKEQ in the germline V gene. V lost 0 bases and J 0 bases, leaving 12 bases between the germline ends. The CDR3: CASSQDLLLNSYEQYF. The CDR3 nucleotides read TGTGCCAGCAGCCAAGATTTGCTTCTTAACTCCTACGAGCAGTACTTC.

V is TRBV4-2 and J is TRBJ1-6, with D possibly TRBD1 on 5 matching bases. Germline V lookup: CDR1 LGHNA, CDR2 YNFKEQ. V was trimmed by 3 bases and J by 5 bases, leaving 14 bases between them. The length of the CDR3 is 16 residues. Here the CDR3 reads CASSQRQGANNSPLHF. DNA for the CDR3: TGTGCCAGCAGCCAGCGACAAGGGGCCAATAATTCACCCCTCCACTTT.

The J gene is TRBJ1-2, the V gene TRBV5-1; D is perhaps TRBD1 (5 bases). From germline, CDR1 is SGHRS and CDR2 YFSETQ. Trimming took 5 bases from V and 6 from J, leaving 17 bases between them. The CDR3 runs to 14 residues. CDR3 in amino acids: CASRWSGRGDGYTF. DNA for the CDR3: TGCGCCAGCAGATGGTCCGGGAGGGGCGATGGCTACACCTTC.

This clonotype was counted many times. V and J are TRBV5-4 and TRBJ2-1; 7 bases match TRBD2. The V gene's germline CDR1 is SGHNT and CDR2 YYREEE (reference sequence). The CDR3 contains 16 residues. V dropped 5 bases and J dropped 6; count of bases not matched to a gene: 14. The CDR3 reads CASSVGSGVSGNEQFF. CDR3 DNA sequence: TGTGCCAGCAGTGTGGGAAGCGGGGTGTCGGGCAATGAGCAGTTCTTC. Drawing the rest from reference TRBV5-4 and TRBJ2-1, the complete variable domain is ETGVTQSPTHLIKTRGQQVTLRCSSQSGHNTVSWYQQALGQGPQFIFQYYREEENGRGNFPPRFSGLQFPNYSSELNVNALELDDSALYLCASSVGSGVSGNEQFFGPGTRLTVL.

This clonotype appeared a few times. The rearrangement joins TRBV7-8 to TRBJ2-2; 7 nucleotides agree with TRBD2. CDR3 length: 17 residues. Germline lookup yields CDR1 SGHVS and CDR2 FQNEAQ. The V segment lost 2 bases and the J segment 3 bases; nucleotides outside the gene matches: 9. DNA of the CDR3: TGTGCCAGCAGCTTATTAGGCGGGAGTTTGGACACCGGGGAGCTGTTTTTT. Amino acid sequence: CASSLLGGSLDTGELFF.

This clonotype was recorded a few times. The rearrangement uses TRBV12-3 or TRBV12-4 and TRBJ2-1; tentatively, D is TRBD2 (6 bases). The CDR3 sequence is 14 residues long. V lost 8 bases and J 5 bases, leaving 16 bases between the germline ends. CDR3 sequence (DNA): TGTGCCAGCTTTGGGGACTGGGTGAACAATGAGCAGTTCTTC. It yields the protein CASFGDWVNNEQFF.

The V call is TRBV29-1, the J call TRBJ2-7; D is unresolved. Per the germline V gene, CDR1 is SQVTM and CDR2 is ANQGSEA. The CDR3 consists of 16 residues. Trimming shortened V by 6 bases and J by 0 bases, and 21 bases separated the two germline ends. CDR3 nucleotide sequence: TGCAGCGTAGCTTTAGACTTCCAGGTAAACTCCTACGAGCAGTACTTC. Translated: CSVALDFQVNSYEQYF.

This clonotype appeared a few times. This chain uses TRBV6-1 with TRBJ2-3; 9 nucleotides match TRBD2. The V gene's germline CDR1 is MNHNS and CDR2 SASEGT. Trimming cost V 7 bases and J 0 bases; bases outside gene matches: 14. The CDR3 totals 18 residues. The CDR3 protein is CASTSSVWREGSTDTQYF. CDR3 nucleotides: TGTGCCAGCACCTCCTCTGTGTGGCGGGAGGGGAGCACAGATACGCAGTATTTT.

In this sample, this clonotype turned up a few times. The gene calls are TRBV18 and TRBJ1-5, with unresolved D. V was cut by 5 bases and J by 0 bases, with 5 bases left in between. The CDR3 is made up of 13 amino acids. Germline-derived CDR1 and CDR2 are KGHSH and LQKENI. The CDR3 spells CASSSVSNQPQHF. As DNA, the CDR3 is TGTGCCAGCTCATCCGTTAGCAATCAGCCCCAGCATTTT.

V and J are TRBV28 and TRBJ2-1, with D perhaps matching TRBD1 (5 bases). The germline CDR1 and CDR2 sequences are MDHEN and SYDVKM. The CDR3 is 15 amino acids. Trimming took 5 bases from V and 4 from J, leaving 15 bases between them. DNA for the CDR3: TGTGCCAGCAGTCCGCGTGGGGCCCTATACAATGAGCAGTTCTTC. The encoded protein is CASSPRGALYNEQFF.